This is a list of T cell receptor beta chains from one sample in a study of blood T cell repertoires in COVID-19. Data came from immunoSEQ multiplex PCR; TCRdb stores just in-frame clones and leaves some out. The sample includes approximately 93,000 clones, about 87% of them seen just once. The specimen sequenced was peripheral blood. These receptors all come from a man aged 60 to 69 with acute or convalescent COVID-19. Each CDR3 is given with its conserved first and last residue. The D gene is left open where the match is weak. Clone sizes are given selectively: once, few, many, or a class where the clone is expanded.

J gene: TRBJ2-3; D gene: TRBD2; V gene: TRBV9; clone size: NA; CDR3 DNA: TGTGCCAGTAACCGGGAGGGCGCAGATACGCAGTATTTT; CDR3 protein: CASNREGADTQYF
J gene: TRBJ2-3; D gene: TRBD1; V gene: TRBV19; clone size: once; CDR3 DNA: TGTGCCAGTAGTGTCACCGGGACAGGGGGCTTGGATACGCAGTATTTT; CDR3 protein: CASSVTGTGGLDTQYF
J gene: TRBJ1-2; D gene: NA; V gene: TRBV5-8; clone size: few; CDR3 DNA: TGTGCCAGCAGCTTTCAGGGAAGCAGGACCTTC; CDR3 protein: CASSFQGSRTF
J gene: TRBJ2-7; D gene: NA; V gene: TRBV5-1; clone size: NA; CDR3 DNA: TGCGCCAGCAGCTTGGATGGCAGGGTCTACGAGCAGTACTTC; CDR3 protein: CASSLDGRVYEQYF
J gene: TRBJ2-5; D gene: TRBD2; V gene: TRBV10-1; clone size: NA; CDR3 DNA: TGCGCCAGCAGTGAGTCTGGACTAGCGGGAGGCCAAGAGACCCAGTACTTC; CDR3 protein: CASSESGLAGGQETQYF
J gene: TRBJ2-5; D gene: NA; V gene: TRBV7-3; clone size: NA; CDR3 DNA: TGTGCCAGCAGCTTGCTAGTCCAAGAGACCCAGTACTTC; CDR3 protein: CASSLLVQETQYF
J gene: TRBJ2-1; D gene: TRBD2; V gene: TRBV7-2; clone size: NA; CDR3 DNA: TGTGCCAGCAGCTTAGAGTTGGCGGGAGGATACAATGAGCAGTTCTTC; CDR3 protein: CASSLELAGGYNEQFF
J gene: TRBJ1-4; D gene: NA; V gene: TRBV7-9; clone size: few; CDR3 DNA: TGTGCCAGCAGCCAAACCCCACAGGGTGAAAAACTGTTTTTT; CDR3 protein: CASSQTPQGEKLFF
J gene: TRBJ2-7; D gene: TRBD1; V gene: TRBV7-8; clone size: NA; CDR3 DNA: TGTGCCAGCAGCTTAGCGGGACAGGGGTTCGAGCAGTACTTC; CDR3 protein: CASSLAGQGFEQYF
J gene: TRBJ1-3; D gene: NA; V gene: TRBV14; clone size: NA; CDR3 DNA: TGTGCCAGCAGCCCGGGGACTTACAGCTCTGGAAACACCATATATTTT; CDR3 protein: CASSPGTYSSGNTIYF
J gene: TRBJ1-1; D gene: NA; V gene: TRBV5-4; clone size: NA; CDR3 DNA: TGTGCCAGCAGCTTGGTGAAACAGTCTGAAGCTTTCTTT; CDR3 protein: CASSLVKQSEAFF
J gene: TRBJ2-6; D gene: TRBD2; V gene: TRBV9; clone size: NA; CDR3 DNA: TGTGCCAGCAGCGCCGGGGGAGGGTCAGCTGGGGCCAACGTCCTGACTTTC; CDR3 protein: CASSAGGGSAGANVLTF
J gene: TRBJ2-7; D gene: NA; V gene: TRBV11-3; clone size: NA; CDR3 DNA: TGTGCCAGCAGCCGCGGGGACCGCGAGCAGTACTTC; CDR3 protein: CASSRGDREQYF
J gene: TRBJ2-2; D gene: NA; V gene: TRBV19; clone size: NA; CDR3 DNA: TGTGCCAGTAGTCTACCGCGAGGAGAAGCGAACACCGGGGAGCTGTTTTTT; CDR3 protein: CASSLPRGEANTGELFF
J gene: TRBJ2-7; D gene: NA; V gene: TRBV7-2; clone size: NA; CDR3 DNA: TGTGCCAGCCGACGGGGGAGCTCCTACGAGCAGTACTTC; CDR3 protein: CASRRGSSYEQYF
J gene: TRBJ1-4; D gene: NA; V gene: TRBV24-1; clone size: few; CDR3 DNA: TGTGCCACCAGTGATTCCAGTAATGAAAAACTGTTTTTT; CDR3 protein: CATSDSSNEKLFF
J gene: TRBJ1-1; D gene: NA; V gene: TRBV24-1; clone size: NA; CDR3 DNA: TGTGCCACCAGTGCCCAAACAGGGCGAGCTTTCTTT; CDR3 protein: CATSAQTGRAFF
J gene: TRBJ2-1; D gene: TRBD2; V gene: TRBV7-3; clone size: few; CDR3 DNA: TGTGCCAGCAGCTTATCTCTAGCGGGAGGTATCGATGAGCAGTTCTTC; CDR3 protein: CASSLSLAGGIDEQFF
J gene: TRBJ1-6; D gene: NA; V gene: TRBV30; clone size: NA; CDR3 DNA: TGTGCCTGGAGTTCCACGAGTACTTATTCACCCCTCCACTTT; CDR3 protein: CAWSSTSTYSPLHF
J gene: TRBJ2-3; D gene: TRBD2; V gene: TRBV5-1; clone size: few; CDR3 DNA: TGCGCCAGCAGTTCGGCGGGAGGGAGCACAGATACGCAGTATTTT; CDR3 protein: CASSSAGGSTDTQYF
J gene: TRBJ2-7; D gene: TRBD1; V gene: TRBV5-1; clone size: NA; CDR3 DNA: TGCGCCAGCAGCGACAAGGGACAGGGGCTTTTAGACGAGCAGTACTTC; CDR3 protein: CASSDKGQGLLDEQYF
J gene: TRBJ1-2; D gene: TRBD1; V gene: TRBV6-4; clone size: NA; CDR3 DNA: TGTGCCAGCAGTGAAGACAGGGGGCTCAATGGCTACACCTTC; CDR3 protein: CASSEDRGLNGYTF
J gene: TRBJ2-7; D gene: TRBD1; V gene: TRBV3-1/TRBV3-2; clone size: few; CDR3 DNA: TGTGCCAGCAGCCAGACAGGGGCACCCGGGTACGAGCAGTACTTC; CDR3 protein: CASSQTGAPGYEQYF
J gene: TRBJ1-2; D gene: NA; V gene: TRBV7-9; clone size: NA; CDR3 DNA: TGTGCCAGCAGCTTATCACAGGGAAAAAGCGGCTACACCTTC; CDR3 protein: CASSLSQGKSGYTF
J gene: TRBJ2-3; D gene: TRBD2; V gene: TRBV12-5; clone size: NA; CDR3 DNA: TGTGCTAGTGCGACCCTTCCGCTGGGGTCTAGGCGGCGGGGAGGGGCAGATACGCAGTATTTT; CDR3 protein: CASATLPLGSRRRGGADTQYF
J gene: TRBJ2-1; D gene: TRBD1; V gene: TRBV5-4; clone size: NA; CDR3 DNA: TGTGCCAGCAGCTCGCGACAGGGGGAGCAGTTCTTC; CDR3 protein: CASSSRQGEQFF
J gene: TRBJ2-7; D gene: TRBD2; V gene: TRBV5-1; clone size: NA; CDR3 DNA: TGCGCCAGCAGCCCCACACTGACTAGCGGATACGAGCAGTACTTC; CDR3 protein: CASSPTLTSGYEQYF
J gene: TRBJ2-7; D gene: TRBD2; V gene: TRBV30; clone size: NA; CDR3 DNA: TGTGCCTGGGACCTTAGCGGGGGTGTCGAGCAGTACTTC; CDR3 protein: CAWDLSGGVEQYF
J gene: TRBJ2-5; D gene: TRBD2; V gene: TRBV10-2; clone size: NA; CDR3 DNA: TGCGCCAGCCGGGACTACCGAATCCTTGGGGAGACCCAGTACTTC; CDR3 protein: CASRDYRILGETQYF
J gene: TRBJ1-2; D gene: NA; V gene: TRBV20-1; clone size: NA; CDR3 DNA: TGCAGTGCTCCGGGGGGTGATGGCTACACCTTC; CDR3 protein: CSAPGGDGYTF
J gene: TRBJ1-1; D gene: NA; V gene: TRBV29-1; clone size: NA; CDR3 DNA: TGCAGCGTTGATCAGGAAGCTTTCTTT; CDR3 protein: CSVDQEAFF
J gene: TRBJ1-5; D gene: NA; V gene: TRBV23-1; clone size: NA; CDR3 DNA: TGCGCCAGCAGTCAATTCCGGGGAGGAAGTCAGCCCCAGCATTTT; CDR3 protein: CASSQFRGGSQPQHF
J gene: TRBJ2-7; D gene: NA; V gene: TRBV12-3/TRBV12-4; clone size: NA; CDR3 DNA: TGTGCCACCCAGAAAACGGCTAGTGGCGAGCAGTACTTC; CDR3 protein: CATQKTASGEQYF
J gene: TRBJ2-3; D gene: NA; V gene: TRBV5-1; clone size: NA; CDR3 DNA: TGCGCCAGCACCACGGGGGGCAGGGATGGGACAGATACGCAGTATTTT; CDR3 protein: CASTTGGRDGTDTQYF
J gene: TRBJ1-6; D gene: NA; V gene: TRBV5-6; clone size: NA; CDR3 DNA: TGTGCCAGCAGCTTGTATGGGGGCGCGGATTCACCCCTCCACTTT; CDR3 protein: CASSLYGGADSPLHF
J gene: TRBJ2-3; D gene: NA; V gene: TRBV12-3/TRBV12-4; clone size: NA; CDR3 DNA: TGTGCCAGCAGTTCGTCGGACAAGCAGTATTTT; CDR3 protein: CASSSSDKQYF
J gene: TRBJ2-1; D gene: TRBD1; V gene: TRBV27; clone size: NA; CDR3 DNA: TGTGCCAGCAGTGATTCGACAGGGGGCGCGGGTAATGAGCAGTTCTTC; CDR3 protein: CASSDSTGGAGNEQFF
J gene: TRBJ2-1; D gene: TRBD1; V gene: TRBV3-1/TRBV3-2; clone size: NA; CDR3 DNA: TGTGCCAGCAGCCTCTCCGGGACAGGAAAGTCGTATGAGCAGTTCTTC; CDR3 protein: CASSLSGTGKSYEQFF
J gene: TRBJ2-7; D gene: TRBD2; V gene: TRBV3-1/TRBV3-2; clone size: NA; CDR3 DNA: TGTGCCAGCAGCAGGATTTCTAGCGGACCCTACGAGCAGTACTTC; CDR3 protein: CASSRISSGPYEQYF
J gene: TRBJ2-7; D gene: NA; V gene: TRBV19; clone size: NA; CDR3 DNA: TGTGCCAGTAGAGACCCGGGACAAAGATCCTACGAGCAGTACTTC; CDR3 protein: CASRDPGQRSYEQYF
J gene: TRBJ1-4; D gene: NA; V gene: TRBV5-1; clone size: NA; CDR3 DNA: TGCGCCAGCAGCCAAATCCAGGGGAATGAAAAACTGTTTTTT; CDR3 protein: CASSQIQGNEKLFF
J gene: TRBJ2-2; D gene: TRBD2; V gene: TRBV27; clone size: NA; CDR3 DNA: TGTGCCAGCAGTTTATCGGGCGGGAGGGCCAACACCGGGGAGCTGTTTTTT; CDR3 protein: CASSLSGGRANTGELFF
J gene: TRBJ2-7; D gene: TRBD1; V gene: TRBV27; clone size: NA; CDR3 DNA: TGTGCCACCACCCCCCGGGGCGGGACAGGGGGCGACGAGCAGTACTTC; CDR3 protein: CATTPRGGTGGDEQYF
J gene: TRBJ1-3; D gene: TRBD1; V gene: TRBV19; clone size: NA; CDR3 DNA: TGTGCCAGTAGTATACAGGGGGATGGAAACACCATATATTTT; CDR3 protein: CASSIQGDGNTIYF
J gene: TRBJ2-5; D gene: TRBD2; V gene: TRBV9; clone size: NA; CDR3 DNA: TGTGCCAGCAGCGTAGTATTAGCGGGAGGGCAAGAGACCCAGTACTTC; CDR3 protein: CASSVVLAGGQETQYF
J gene: TRBJ1-6; D gene: TRBD1; V gene: TRBV4-2; clone size: NA; CDR3 DNA: TGTGCCAGCAGCCAAGCCTTCAGGGGACAGAAGCACAATAATTCACCCCTCCACTTT; CDR3 protein: CASSQAFRGQKHNNSPLHF
J gene: TRBJ1-5; D gene: NA; V gene: TRBV27; clone size: NA; CDR3 DNA: TGTGCCAGCAGTTCATTAGGGGGGGGAGATCAGCCCCAGCATTTT; CDR3 protein: CASSSLGGGDQPQHF
J gene: TRBJ2-7; D gene: NA; V gene: TRBV5-1; clone size: few; CDR3 DNA: TGCGCCAGCAGCTTGTTACAGGGCGCCTCGTACGAGCAGTACTTC; CDR3 protein: CASSLLQGASYEQYF
J gene: TRBJ2-3; D gene: NA; V gene: TRBV18; clone size: NA; CDR3 DNA: TGTGCCAGCTCACCAGGGCTGGGCAGGGGAGACACAGATACGCAGTATTTT; CDR3 protein: CASSPGLGRGDTDTQYF